A selection of T cell receptor beta chains follows, all from one sample in a study of regulatory T cells in long-lasting Graves disease. One entry per CDR3 protein results from TCRdb running MiXCR on the multiplex PCR reads. The data show some 470,000 distinct CDR3 sequences, with around a fifth seen just once and roughly 7% held by the top ten. Sequenced material: peripheral blood mononuclear cells (PBMCs), taken when the disease was refractory, from a patient treated with antithyroid drugs. These receptors all come from a female donor with Graves disease. Each CDR3 is given with its conserved first and last residue. The D gene is left open where the match is weak. Only part of the rows carry a size: once, few, many, or a class if the clone is expanded.

>many|TRBJ2-5|TRBD1|TRBV2
TGTGCCAGCGTTACAGGGGTCGGGGAGACCCAGTACTTC
CASVTGVGETQYF
>.|TRBJ1-1|TRBD1|TRBV6-1
TGTGCCAGCAGTGACGGACAGGGGAGGTATACTGAAGCTTTCTTT
CASSDGQGRYTEAFF
>many|TRBJ1-1|.|TRBV12-3/TRBV12-4
TGTGCCAGCAGTTTAGGTACTGGGATAACTGAAGCTTTCTTT
CASSLGTGITEAFF
>.|TRBJ2-7|TRBD1|TRBV28
TGTGCCAGCAGTCCCGGACAGGGGGTCCACGAGCAGTACTTC
CASSPGQGVHEQYF
>many|TRBJ1-2|TRBD1|TRBV6-1
TGTGCCAGCAGTCTCGACAGGGCGAGTGGCTACACCTTC
CASSLDRASGYTF
>many|TRBJ1-1|.|TRBV6-1
TGTGCCAGCACCCAGAGCACTGAAGCTTTCTTT
CASTQSTEAFF
>few|TRBJ2-1|.|TRBV10-3
TGTGCCACCACCCGTTCGGACGACTACAATGAGCAGTTCTTC
CATTRSDDYNEQFF
>few|TRBJ1-6|.|TRBV14
TGTGCCAGCAGCCAAGATGTAGCAGTTAATTCACCCCTCCACTTT
CASSQDVAVNSPLHF
>many|TRBJ2-5|TRBD1|TRBV12-3/TRBV12-4
TGTGCCAGCAGTCAGGACAGGAAAGAGACCCAGTACTTC
CASSQDRKETQYF
>many|TRBJ1-6|.|TRBV30
TGTGCCTGGAGTCTGGGTAATTCACCCCTCCACTTT
CAWSLGNSPLHF
>few|TRBJ2-1|TRBD2|TRBV28
TGTGCCAGCAGTTTGCTAGCGGCCTACAATGAGCAGTTCTTC
CASSLLAAYNEQFF
>.|TRBJ2-2|TRBD1|TRBV6-1
TGTGCCAGCAACTCTCAGACAGGGGGCCCCGGGGAGCTGTTTTTT
CASNSQTGGPGELFF
>many|TRBJ1-4|TRBD1|TRBV6-1
TGTGCCAGCAGTGAAGCGGGGTCCGGGACAGGGAATGAAAAACTGTTTTTT
CASSEAGSGTGNEKLFF
>.|TRBJ1-3|.|TRBV29-1
TGCAGCGTGGCCAAAGTGGGTTCTGGAAACACCATATATTTT
CSVAKVGSGNTIYF
>.|TRBJ1-2|.|TRBV12-3/TRBV12-4
TGTGCCAGCAGCGTAGAGGCTGGAGGTGGCTACACCTTC
CASSVEAGGGYTF
>many|TRBJ1-1|.|TRBV20-1
TGCAGTGCCAGGGACTTAATGAACACTGAAGCTTTCTTT
CSARDLMNTEAFF
>.|TRBJ2-7|TRBD1|TRBV2
TGTGCCAGCAGTGTAGGGGGACAGCTCTACGAGCAGTACTTC
CASSVGGQLYEQYF
>.|TRBJ2-2|.|TRBV4-1
TGCGCCAGCAGCCAAGTAGGTGGGAACACCGGGGAGCTGTTTTTT
CASSQVGGNTGELFF
>few|TRBJ1-2|TRBD1|TRBV5-5
TGTGCCAGCAGCTTAGGGACAGTATTGCTATATGGCTACACCTTC
CASSLGTVLLYGYTF
>.|TRBJ2-7|TRBD2|TRBV7-9
TGTGCCAGCAGCCTCCCCGTCGGACTAGCGGGAGGCAACGAGCAGTACTTC
CASSLPVGLAGGNEQYF
>.|TRBJ1-1|.|TRBV10-3
TGTGCCATCAGGAAGACGGACAGCATGAACACTGAAGCTTTCTTT
CAIRKTDSMNTEAFF
>.|TRBJ2-2|.|TRBV9
TGTGCCAGCAGCGTAGCCGGTGGCACCGGGGAGCTGTTTTTT
CASSVAGGTGELFF
>.|TRBJ2-7|.|TRBV12-3/TRBV12-4
TGTGCCAGCAGTTTGACGCTAGACTACGAGCAGTACTTC
CASSLTLDYEQYF
>many|TRBJ1-4|.|TRBV11-2
TGTGCCAGCAGCTTACAGGGACTTAATGAAAAACTGTTTTTT
CASSLQGLNEKLFF
>many|TRBJ2-7|.|TRBV27
TGTGCCAGCCATAGGCAGGGAGATCCCTACGAGCAGTACTTC
CASHRQGDPYEQYF
>.|TRBJ2-7|.|TRBV6-1
TGTGCCAGCAACCATGGGAGGCAGGGGACATACGAGCAGTACTTC
CASNHGRQGTYEQYF
>.|TRBJ2-5|.|TRBV7-2
TGTGCCAGCAGCAAAACAGGATTAGAGACCCAGTACTTC
CASSKTGLETQYF
>many|TRBJ2-7|TRBD2|TRBV5-1
TGCGCCAGTAGAGCGGGGCCAAGCTCCTACGAGCAGTACTTC
CASRAGPSSYEQYF
>few|TRBJ1-1|.|TRBV9
TGTGCCAGCAGCGTAGGACAGGCTGAAGCTTTCTTT
CASSVGQAEAFF
>.|TRBJ2-3|.|TRBV27
TGTGCCAGCAGCTTGGTTACTGTAAGTGGCACAGATACGCAGTATTTT
CASSLVTVSGTDTQYF
>many|TRBJ1-5|TRBD1|TRBV12-3/TRBV12-4
TGTGCCAGCACCCAACAGGGGACTCAGCCCCAGCATTTT
CASTQQGTQPQHF
>.|TRBJ1-1|.|TRBV27
TGTGCCAGCAGTAGGTTCTGGGGGCAGGCTGAAGCTTTCTTT
CASSRFWGQAEAFF
>many|TRBJ1-1|TRBD1|TRBV11-1
TGTGCCAGCAGCTTATCCATGACAGGGGCAGCTTTCTTT
CASSLSMTGAAFF
>few|TRBJ2-2|.|TRBV7-7
TGTGCTAGCAGCTTAGACGCGGCCAACACCGGGGAGCTGTTTTTT
CASSLDAANTGELFF
>many|TRBJ2-6|.|TRBV28
TGTGCCAGCAGTTCCCCGAGTTCCTCTGGGGCCAACGTCCTGACTTTC
CASSSPSSSGANVLTF
>.|TRBJ1-6|TRBD1|TRBV5-8
TGTGCCAGTGAAACAGGGGGCAATTCACCCCTCCACTTT
CASETGGNSPLHF
>many|TRBJ1-4|.|TRBV20-1
TGCAGTGCTAGTGGGAATGAAAAACTGTTTTTT
CSASGNEKLFF
>few|TRBJ1-2|.|TRBV20-1
TGCAGTGCTCCCCCCATCAACTCAGCTAACTATGGCTACACCTTC
CSAPPINSANYGYTF
>many|TRBJ1-2|.|TRBV28
TGTGCCAGCAGTTTATCAGGGGTTGGCTACACCTTC
CASSLSGVGYTF
>.|TRBJ2-1|TRBD1|TRBV12-3/TRBV12-4
TGTGCCAGCACCCCTATTTTAAGAGCAGGGGGCGCCTACAATGAGCAGTTCTTC
CASTPILRAGGAYNEQFF
>.|TRBJ2-7|TRBD2|TRBV20-1
TGCAGTGCCGCCCGGACTAGCGGGAGTTCCGAGCAGTACTTC
CSAARTSGSSEQYF
>.|TRBJ2-7|TRBD2|TRBV6-2/TRBV6-3
TGTGCCAGCAGCGAACTCGGACTAGCGGGAGACGGCGAGCAGTACTTC
CASSELGLAGDGEQYF
>.|TRBJ2-2|.|TRBV20-1
TGCAGTGCTAGGATACCAACCACCGGGGAGCTGTTTTTT
CSARIPTTGELFF
>few|TRBJ2-3|.|TRBV4-1
TGCGCCAGCAGCCAAGATAGAGGCAGCACAGATACGCAGTATTTT
CASSQDRGSTDTQYF